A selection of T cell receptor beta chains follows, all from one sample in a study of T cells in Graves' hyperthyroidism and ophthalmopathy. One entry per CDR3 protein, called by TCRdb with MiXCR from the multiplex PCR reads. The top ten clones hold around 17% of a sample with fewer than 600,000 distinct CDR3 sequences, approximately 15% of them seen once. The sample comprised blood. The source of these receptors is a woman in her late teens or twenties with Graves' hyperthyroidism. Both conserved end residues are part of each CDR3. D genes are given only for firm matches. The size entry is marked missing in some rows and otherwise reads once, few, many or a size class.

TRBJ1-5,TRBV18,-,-,TGTGCCAGCTCACCGAATCAGCCCCAGCATTTT,CASSPNQPQHF
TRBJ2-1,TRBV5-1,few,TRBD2,TGCGCCAGCAGCCCTGTGGTAGCGGGAGTGTATGAGCAGTTCTTC,CASSPVVAGVYEQFF
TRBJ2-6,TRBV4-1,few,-,TGCGCCAGCAGCCAAGCGACAGTTCGGACTGGGGCCAACGTCCTGACTTTC,CASSQATVRTGANVLTF
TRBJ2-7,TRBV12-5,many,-,TGTGCTAGTGGGCCATCCTACGAGCAGTACTTC,CASGPSYEQYF
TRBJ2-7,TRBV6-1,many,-,TGTGCCAGCAGTGAAGTGGGAGTGGTGTCCTACGAGCAGTACTTC,CASSEVGVVSYEQYF
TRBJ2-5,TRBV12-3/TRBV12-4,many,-,TGTGCCAGCAGTTGGGCTAGAGGGGGCCAAGAGACCCAGTACTTC,CASSWARGGQETQYF
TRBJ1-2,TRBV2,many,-,TGTGCCAGCAGCCCAGGGACACACTATGGCTACACCTTC,CASSPGTHYGYTF
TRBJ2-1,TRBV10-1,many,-,TGCGCCAGCAGTGACTCCAGCTCCTACAATGAGCAGTTCTTC,CASSDSSSYNEQFF
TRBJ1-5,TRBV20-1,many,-,TGCAGTGCTCTCGGTGCGGGGCGGAGGCAGCCCCAGCATTTT,CSALGAGRRQPQHF
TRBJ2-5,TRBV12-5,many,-,TGTGCTAGTGGTTTCCGTGTGGGGCAGATTCAAGAGACCCAGTACTTC,CASGFRVGQIQETQYF
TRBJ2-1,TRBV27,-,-,TGTGCCAGCAGTTTATCGTTCCCGGGGTTTTACAATGAGCAGTTCTTC,CASSLSFPGFYNEQFF
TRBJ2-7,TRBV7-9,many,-,TGTGCCAGCAGCCCGTCGGGGGCCCACGAGCAGTACTTC,CASSPSGAHEQYF
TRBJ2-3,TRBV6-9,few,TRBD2,TGTGCCAGCAGTTACGGACGGGAGGGCCTCCGGGGCACAGATACGCAGTATTTT,CASSYGREGLRGTDTQYF
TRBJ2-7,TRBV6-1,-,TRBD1,TGTGCCAGTTCCGGGACAGGGCCCTACGAGCAGTACTTC,CASSGTGPYEQYF
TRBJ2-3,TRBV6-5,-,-,TGTGCCAGCAGTTACGGGAATCCAGATACGCAGTATTTT,CASSYGNPDTQYF
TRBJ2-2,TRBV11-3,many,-,TGTGCCAGCAGCTCGAGGGACACTAACACCGGGGAGCTGTTTTTT,CASSSRDTNTGELFF
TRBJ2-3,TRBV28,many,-,TGTGCCAGCAGACGCGGGACGGCCACAGATACGCAGTATTTT,CASRRGTATDTQYF
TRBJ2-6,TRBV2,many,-,TGTGCCAGCAGTCGACTCTCTGGGGCCAACGTCCTGACTTTC,CASSRLSGANVLTF
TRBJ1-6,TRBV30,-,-,TGTGCCTGGGGCCTCCCCGGTGGGTCACCCATCCACTTT,CAWGLPGGSPIHF
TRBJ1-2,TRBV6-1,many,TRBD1,TGTGCCAGCACCACGGGACAGGGAGATGGCTACACCTTC,CASTTGQGDGYTF
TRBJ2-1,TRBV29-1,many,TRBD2,TGCAGCGTTGGGTTGCGACTAGCGATGAATGAGCAGTTCTTC,CSVGLRLAMNEQFF
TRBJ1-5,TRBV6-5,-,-,TGTGCCAGCAGTTACTTTCGGGATCAGCCCCAGCATTTT,CASSYFRDQPQHF
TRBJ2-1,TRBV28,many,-,TGTGCCAGCAGTTTATTTAAACTCGGGGCCTACAATGAGCAGTTCTTC,CASSLFKLGAYNEQFF
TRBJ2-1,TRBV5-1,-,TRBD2,TGCGCCAGCAGCCAAACGGGGGAGGGGTACAATGAGCAGTTCTTC,CASSQTGEGYNEQFF
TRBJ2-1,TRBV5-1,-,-,TGCGCCAGCAGCGTGCGGAGCTCCTACAATGAGCAGTTCTTC,CASSVRSSYNEQFF
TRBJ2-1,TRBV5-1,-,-,TGCGCCAGCACCTTGACAGGATCTGTGAATGAGCAGTTCTTC,CASTLTGSVNEQFF
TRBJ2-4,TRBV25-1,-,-,TGTGCCAGCAGTGTTCAGGGGAAGGTGTACTTC,CASSVQGKVYF
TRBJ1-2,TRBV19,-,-,TGTGCCATCTCAGCGGGGCACTATGGCTACACCTTC,CAISAGHYGYTF
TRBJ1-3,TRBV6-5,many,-,TGTGCCAGCAGTTACCTAGGGCCTGGAAACACCATATATTTT,CASSYLGPGNTIYF
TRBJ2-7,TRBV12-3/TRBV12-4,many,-,TGTGCCACCATGAGGGATCTGGCCTACGAGCAGTACTTC,CATMRDLAYEQYF
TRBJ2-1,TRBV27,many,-,TGTGCCAGCAGTTTCCTCCGAGGGGTCCACGAGCAGTTCTTC,CASSFLRGVHEQFF
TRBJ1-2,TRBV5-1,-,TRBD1,TGCGCCAGCAGCTTGGCCGCGGACAGGGGAGGCTATGGCTACACCTTC,CASSLAADRGGYGYTF
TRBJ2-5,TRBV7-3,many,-,TGTGCCAGCAGCGCCGGCCGGGGAGAGACCCAGTACTTC,CASSAGRGETQYF
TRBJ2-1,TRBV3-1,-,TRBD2,TGTGCCAGCAGCCAAGCGCGGGAGTTCAGTGAGCAGTTCTTC,CASSQAREFSEQFF
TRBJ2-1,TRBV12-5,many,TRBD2,TGTGCTAGTGGTTCGACACCGTTGGTAGCGGGGTACAATGAGCAGTTCTTC,CASGSTPLVAGYNEQFF
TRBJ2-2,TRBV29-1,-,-,TGCAGCGTTGACAGGGAGGCCGGGGAGCTGTTTTTT,CSVDREAGELFF
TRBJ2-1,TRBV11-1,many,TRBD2,TGTGCCAGCAGCTTAGGGCGGGAGGAGCAGTTCTTC,CASSLGREEQFF
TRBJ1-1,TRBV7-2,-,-,TGTGCCAGCAGCTTACGGCGTAGGGGAGGCACTGAAGCTTTCTTT,CASSLRRRGGTEAFF
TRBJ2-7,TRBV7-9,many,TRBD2,TGTGCCAGCAGCCCCCAGCGGGAGCGAACCTACGAGCAGTACTTC,CASSPQRERTYEQYF
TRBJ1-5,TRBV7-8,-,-,TGTGCCAGCAGCTTAAGGGCAGAGCTCGGGCCCCAGCATTTT,CASSLRAELGPQHF
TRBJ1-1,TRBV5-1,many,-,TGCGCCAGCCTCAGGGCAGAGAACACTGAAGCTTTCTTT,CASLRAENTEAFF
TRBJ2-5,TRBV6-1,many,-,TGTGCCAGCAGTTGGGACCACACAGAGACCCAGTACTTC,CASSWDHTETQYF
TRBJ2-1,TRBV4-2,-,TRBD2,TGTGCCAGCAGCCAGGCCGGGGGGGTGGTTACCTACAATGAGCAGTTCTTC,CASSQAGGVVTYNEQFF
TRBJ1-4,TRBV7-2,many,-,TGTGCCAGCAGCTTATCGGGGGGCAGGGAAAAACTGTTTTTT,CASSLSGGREKLFF
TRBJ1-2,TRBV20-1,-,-,TGCAGTGCTAGACAGGTCCGGAACTATGGCTACACCTTC,CSARQVRNYGYTF
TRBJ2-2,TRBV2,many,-,TGTGCCAGCAGTGAAGGAATCTCGAAGACCGGGGAGCTGTTTTTT,CASSEGISKTGELFF
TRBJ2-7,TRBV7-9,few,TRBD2,TGTGCCAGCAGTTCTCCTCGTAACCCGGGGGTTCGGGAGGGGTTCTACGAGCAGTACTTC,CASSSPRNPGVREGFYEQYF
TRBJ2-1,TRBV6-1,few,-,TGTGCCAGCAGTATCGGACTCCATAATGAGCAGTTCTTC,CASSIGLHNEQFF
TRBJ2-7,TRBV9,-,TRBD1,TGTGCCAGCAGCGTAGCCCCTCAGGGGGTCTACGAGCAGTACTTC,CASSVAPQGVYEQYF
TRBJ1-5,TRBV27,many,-,TGTGCCAGCAGTTTGGGGACTCCTGTCTATCAGCCCCAGCATTTT,CASSLGTPVYQPQHF
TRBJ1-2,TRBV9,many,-,TGTGCCAGCAGTACAGGGCAAGGTTTAGGCTATGGCTACACCTTC,CASSTGQGLGYGYTF
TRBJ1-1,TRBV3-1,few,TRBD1,TGTGCCAGCAGATCGGGACAGACTACAATGAACACTGAAGCTTTCTTT,CASRSGQTTMNTEAFF
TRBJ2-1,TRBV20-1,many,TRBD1,TGCAGTGCCCGCTCCGTGACAGGGGGCTCTGAGCAGTTCTTC,CSARSVTGGSEQFF
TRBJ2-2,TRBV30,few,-,TGTGCCTGGAGTGGAGTAAGGGCTGCGCTAGGGGAGCTGTTTTTT,CAWSGVRAALGELFF